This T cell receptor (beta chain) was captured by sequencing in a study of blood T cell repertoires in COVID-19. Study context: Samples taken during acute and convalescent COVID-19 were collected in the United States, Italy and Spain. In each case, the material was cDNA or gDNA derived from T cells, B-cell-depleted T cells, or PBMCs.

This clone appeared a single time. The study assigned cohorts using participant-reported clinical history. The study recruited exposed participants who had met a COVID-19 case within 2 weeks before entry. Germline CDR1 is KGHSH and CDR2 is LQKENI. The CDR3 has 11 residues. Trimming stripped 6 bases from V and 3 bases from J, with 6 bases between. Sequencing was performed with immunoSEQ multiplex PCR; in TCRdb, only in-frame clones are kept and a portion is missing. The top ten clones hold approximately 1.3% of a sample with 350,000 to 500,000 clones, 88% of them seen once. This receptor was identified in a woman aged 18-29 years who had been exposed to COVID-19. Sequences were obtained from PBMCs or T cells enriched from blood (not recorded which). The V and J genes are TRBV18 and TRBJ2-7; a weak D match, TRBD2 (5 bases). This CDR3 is CASSRDYEQYF. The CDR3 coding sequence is TGTGCCAGCTCTCGGGACTACGAGCAGTACTTC.